The source of this TCR beta chain is a study of cytomegalovirus exposure and HLA in healthy donors. The V and J ends lost 1 base and 12 bases respectively, with 14 bases between them. The germline V gene encodes CDR1 SGHNT and CDR2 YYREEE (reference sequence). The CDR3 totals 14 residues. This clone was detected only a few times. Sequencing used immunoSEQ multiplex PCR; TCRdb keeps in-frame clones, though not all of them. Among 70,000 or so clones listed, approximately 94% were seen once. The chain couples TRBV5-4 to TRBJ1-6; D is unresolved. This TCR derives from a woman aged 18-29 years in good health and CMV-seronegative. The specimen sequenced was PBMCs. This CDR3 reads CASSLSRNGRPLHF. CDR3 sequence (DNA): TGTGCCAGCAGCTTGAGCAGGAATGGTCGACCCCTCCACTTT.